The entry below gives a single T cell receptor (beta chain) sequence along with its context. The same CDR3 arises from other DNA sequences in this sample as well. This entry is derived from a study of OX40 agonist ivuxolimab in advanced cancers. Trimming removed 4 bases from V and 1 base from J, with 12 bases in between. Germline CDR1 SGHDT, CDR2 YYEEEE. The CDR3 is 15 residues long. The data were produced by immunoSEQ multiplex PCR, yet TCRdb's version contains in-frame clones alone and is incomplete. The sample contains 15,000 to 25,000 clones, more than 70% of which appear only once. The clonotype originates from an adult with an advanced solid tumor such as melanoma, head and neck, liver or kidney cancer. This specimen consisted of CD4+ or CD8+ T cells sorted from blood, obtained in a trial of the OX40 agonist ivuxolimab. The chain is built from TRBV5-6 and TRBJ2-1, with D tentatively TRBD2 (6 bases). CDR3 DNA: TGTGCCAGCAGCCTGGGGGGTGGGTCCTACAATGAGCAGTTCTTC. Amino acid sequence: CASSLGGGSYNEQFF. Looking up the rest from reference TRBV5-6 and TRBJ2-1 gives the full variable domain: DAGVTQSPTHLIKTRGQQVTLRCSPKSGHDTVSWYQQALGQGPQFIFQYYEEEERQRGNFPDRFSGHQFPNYSSELNVNALLLGDSALYLCASSLGGGSYNEQFFGPGTRLTVL.